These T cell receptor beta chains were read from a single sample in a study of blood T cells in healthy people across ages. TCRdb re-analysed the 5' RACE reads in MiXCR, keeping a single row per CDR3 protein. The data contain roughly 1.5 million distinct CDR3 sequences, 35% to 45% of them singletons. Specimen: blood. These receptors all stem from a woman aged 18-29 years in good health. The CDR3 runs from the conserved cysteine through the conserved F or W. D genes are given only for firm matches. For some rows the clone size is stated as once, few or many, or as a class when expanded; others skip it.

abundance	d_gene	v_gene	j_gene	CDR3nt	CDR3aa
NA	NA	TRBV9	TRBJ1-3	TGTGCCAGCAGCCCCATGGGGGGCTCTGGAAACACCATATATTTT	CASSPMGGSGNTIYF
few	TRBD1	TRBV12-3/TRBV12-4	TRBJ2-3	TGTGCCAGCAGTAGGACAGGGCAGGGAGATACGCAGTATTTT	CASSRTGQGDTQYF
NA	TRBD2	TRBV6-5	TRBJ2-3	TGTGCCAGCAGTCACCTTAGCGGGAGGGTTACAGATACGCAGTATTTT	CASSHLSGRVTDTQYF
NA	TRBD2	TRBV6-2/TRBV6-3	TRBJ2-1	TGTGCCAGCAGTTCCCCTAGCGGGAGTACTGAGCAGTTCTTC	CASSSPSGSTEQFF
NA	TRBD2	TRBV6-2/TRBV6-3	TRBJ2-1	TGTGCCAGCACTAGCGGGATATATTACAATGAGCAGTTCTTC	CASTSGIYYNEQFF
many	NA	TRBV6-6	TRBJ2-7	TGTGCCAGCAGTGCTGGTTATCAGCAGTACTTC	CASSAGYQQYF
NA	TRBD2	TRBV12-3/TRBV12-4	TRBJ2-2	TGTGCCAGCAGTTTTCGAGCGGGGGTGTACACCGGGGAGCTGTTTTTT	CASSFRAGVYTGELFF
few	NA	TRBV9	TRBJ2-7	TGTGCCAGCAGCGCCACCGGGACCGGACTATACGAGCAGTACTTC	CASSATGTGLYEQYF
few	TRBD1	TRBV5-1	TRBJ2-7	TGCGCCAGCAGCTTGGGGACAGGGGAGCTCGAGCAGTACTTC	CASSLGTGELEQYF
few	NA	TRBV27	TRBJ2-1	TGTGCCAGCAAAACTTCTTTCAATTGGGATGAGCAGTTCTTC	CASKTSFNWDEQFF
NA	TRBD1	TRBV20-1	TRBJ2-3	TGCAGTGCTAGAGATGGGACAGATAGCACAGATACGCAGTATTTT	CSARDGTDSTDTQYF
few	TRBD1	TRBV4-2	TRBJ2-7	TGTGCCAGCAGAACAACAGGGGGCTTTAGTTACGAGCAGTACTTC	CASRTTGGFSYEQYF
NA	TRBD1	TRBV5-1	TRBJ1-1	TGCGCCAGCAGCCCAAAACAGGGGCGCACTGAAGCTTTCTTT	CASSPKQGRTEAFF
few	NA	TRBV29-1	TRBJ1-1	TGCAGCGCCACGGGCACTGAAGCTTTCTTT	CSATGTEAFF
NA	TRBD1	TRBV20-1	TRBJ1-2	TGCAGTGCTATCACCTCCGACAGGGCTTATGGCTACACCTTC	CSAITSDRAYGYTF
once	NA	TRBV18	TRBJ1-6	TGTGCCAGCTCACCACCTGGTTGGGATAATTCACCCCTCCACTTT	CASSPPGWDNSPLHF
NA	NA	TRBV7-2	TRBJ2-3	TGTGCCAGCAGCTTAGCTTTGCGGAGGGTTAACACAGATACGCAGTATTTT	CASSLALRRVNTDTQYF
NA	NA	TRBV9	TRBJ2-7	TGTGCCAGCTCAGGACTCAACTACAATGAGCAGTACTTC	CASSGLNYNEQYF
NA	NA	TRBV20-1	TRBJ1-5	TGCAGTGCTTTTGACAGGCGGAGCAATCAGCCCCAGCATTTT	CSAFDRRSNQPQHF
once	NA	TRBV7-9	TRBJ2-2	TGTGCCAGCGGACCCGGGGAGCTGTTTTTT	CASGPGELFF
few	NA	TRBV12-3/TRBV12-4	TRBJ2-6	TGTGCCAGCAGATCCACCCGTACCTCAATCTCTGGGGCCAACGTCCTGACTTTC	CASRSTRTSISGANVLTF
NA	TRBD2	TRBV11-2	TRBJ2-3	TGTGCCAGCAGCTTAGTCCCGGGAGGGAGAGATACGCAGTATTTT	CASSLVPGGRDTQYF
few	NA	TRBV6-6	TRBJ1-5	TGTGCCAGCAGTTACTCGGCGGAAAATCAGCCCCAGCATTTT	CASSYSAENQPQHF
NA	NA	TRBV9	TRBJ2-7	TGTGCCAGCAGCGTTGGGGAAGCCTACGAGCAGTACTTC	CASSVGEAYEQYF
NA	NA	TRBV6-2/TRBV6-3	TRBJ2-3	TGTGCCAGCAGCCTAACCTACCGCACAGATACGCAGTATTTT	CASSLTYRTDTQYF
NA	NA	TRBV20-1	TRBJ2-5	TGCAGTGCTAGTGGACGGTACCAAGAGACCCAGTACTTC	CSASGRYQETQYF
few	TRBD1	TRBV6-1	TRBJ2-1	TGTGCCAGCAGGGAAGACAGGGGCCCCCTCCGCGAGCAGTTCTTC	CASREDRGPLREQFF
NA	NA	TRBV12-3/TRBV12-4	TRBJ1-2	TGTGCCAGCAGTTCAGGTTCGGGCCGTTATGGCTACACCTTC	CASSSGSGRYGYTF
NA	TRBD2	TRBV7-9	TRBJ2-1	TGTGCCAGCAGCTTAGGGGGACTAGCGGGGAAGGTTTACAATGAGCAGTTCTTC	CASSLGGLAGKVYNEQFF
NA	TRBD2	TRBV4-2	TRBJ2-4	TGTGCCAGCAGCCAAGAAGGCGGGAGGACCTTCGCGCGGTACTTC	CASSQEGGRTFARYF
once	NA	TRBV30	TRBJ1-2	TGTGCCTGGAGTGTACGCTTGAGAGACTATGGCTACACCTTC	CAWSVRLRDYGYTF
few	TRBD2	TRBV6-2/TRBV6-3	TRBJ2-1	TGTGCCAGTCGGAGCGGGAGGGTTTTATTAGAGCAGTTCTTC	CASRSGRVLLEQFF
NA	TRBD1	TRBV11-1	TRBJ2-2	TGTGCCAGCAGATATACAGGGGGCACCGGGGAGCTGTTTTTT	CASRYTGGTGELFF
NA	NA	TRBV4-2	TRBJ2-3	TGTGCCAGCAGCCCCTCGGGACAAAAGGGAGATACGCAGTATTTT	CASSPSGQKGDTQYF
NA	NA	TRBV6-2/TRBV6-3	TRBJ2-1	TGTGCCAGCAGCCTCTCGACGGTAAGCTCCTACAATGAGCAGTTCTTC	CASSLSTVSSYNEQFF
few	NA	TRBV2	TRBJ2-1	TGTGCCAGCGACGAATACTACAATGAGCAGTTCTTC	CASDEYYNEQFF
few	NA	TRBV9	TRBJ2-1	TGTGCCAGCAGCGTAGGAGAGGACCACTACAATGAGCAGTTCTTC	CASSVGEDHYNEQFF
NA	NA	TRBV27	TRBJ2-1	TGTGCCAGCAGTTCTCCTACAGGGAAGGGCGACAATGAGCAGTTCTTC	CASSSPTGKGDNEQFF
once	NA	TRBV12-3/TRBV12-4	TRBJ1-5	TGTGCCAGCAGTTTAGGGAGGGGAATGAGCAATCAGCCCCAGCATTTT	CASSLGRGMSNQPQHF
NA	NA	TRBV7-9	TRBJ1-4	TGTGCCAGCGGGGAATCGCGGGGTGCAACTAATGAAAAACTGTTTTTT	CASGESRGATNEKLFF
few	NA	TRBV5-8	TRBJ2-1	TGTGCCAGCACTCCAACGACGGTTTACAATGAGCAGTTCTTC	CASTPTTVYNEQFF